These T cell receptor beta chains were read from a single sample in a study of blood T cells in healthy people across ages. A single record per CDR3 protein comes from TCRdb applying MiXCR to the 5' RACE reads. The sample lists hundreds of thousands of distinct CDR3 sequences, approximately 30% occurring once. The sample comprised blood. Every receptor here comes from a woman older than 75 in good health. The CDR3 runs from the conserved cysteine through the conserved F or W. Each record gives: D gene, CDR3 length, clone size, V gene, J gene, CDR3 DNA, CDR3 protein. A D gene is named only where the DNA matches it firmly. Clone size is given for some rows only: seen once, a few or many times, or a class if the clone is expanded.

>-|17|many|TRBV28|TRBJ2-7
TGTGCCAGCAGTTTGGATCTCGAGGGGGACCCGACCTACGAGCAGTACTTC
CASSLDLEGDPTYEQYF
>-|17|-|TRBV6-1|TRBJ2-7
TGTGCCAGCAGAGGTTATCTCGGTACAGGGAGCTCCTACGAGCAGTACTTC
CASRGYLGTGSSYEQYF
>-|13|many|TRBV30|TRBJ2-7
TGTGCCTGGAGTGGCGAGGGCCCCTACGAGCAGTACTTC
CAWSGEGPYEQYF
>TRBD2|16|-|TRBV30|TRBJ2-3
TGTGCCTGGAGTCCCCACCGCGGGGGGGTGGCAGATACGCAGTATTTT
CAWSPHRGGVADTQYF
>-|12|many|TRBV9|TRBJ2-3
TGTGCCACCACCCGGGGCACAGATACGCAGTATTTT
CATTRGTDTQYF
>TRBD1|15|many|TRBV7-2|TRBJ1-1
TGTGCCAGCAGCCCGAGAGGGACAGTCAACACTGAAGCTTTCTTT
CASSPRGTVNTEAFF
>-|15|few|TRBV6-2/TRBV6-3|TRBJ1-2
TGTGCCAGCAGTTACTCTACAGAGTCTACTTATGGCTACACCTTC
CASSYSTESTYGYTF
>-|13|-|TRBV24-1|TRBJ2-5
TGTGCCACCAGTGATAACTTATACAATGAGCAGTACTTC
CATSDNLYNEQYF
>TRBD1|13|-|TRBV12-3/TRBV12-4|TRBJ1-1
TGTGCCAGCAGTATAAACAGGGGGCGGAGAGCTTTCTTT
CASSINRGRRAFF
>-|11|many|TRBV28|TRBJ2-7
TGTGCCAGCAGGCGACAGGTCGAGCAGTACTTC
CASRRQVEQYF
>TRBD1|15|many|TRBV6-5|TRBJ2-7
TGTGCCAGCAGTTATCGACAGGGGAGTAAGGATGGGCAGTACTTC
CASSYRQGSKDGQYF
>-|13|many|TRBV7-2|TRBJ1-5
TGTGCCAGCACCCTTAGTTCAGATCAGCCCCAGCATTTT
CASTLSSDQPQHF
>-|16|few|TRBV29-1|TRBJ2-1
TGCAGCGTTGAAGATCCGTCCGGGAGTTCCTACAATGAGCAGTTCTTC
CSVEDPSGSSYNEQFF
>-|15|many|TRBV5-1|TRBJ2-5
TGCGCCAGCAGCTATAACACCGCCACGCAAGAGACCCAGTACTTC
CASSYNTATQETQYF
>-|13|many|TRBV7-2|TRBJ2-7
TGTGCCAGCAGACAGACTAGGGCCGACGAGCAGTACTTC
CASRQTRADEQYF
>-|13|many|TRBV24-1|TRBJ2-5
TGTGCCACCAGTGATTGGGCGGAAGAGACCCAGTACTTC
CATSDWAEETQYF
>-|11|many|TRBV7-9|TRBJ2-5
TGTGCCAGCAGCTCTCGGGGGACCCAGTACTTC
CASSSRGTQYF
>-|16|many|TRBV11-2|TRBJ2-6
TGTGCCAGCAGCTTAGTAGGGACCCGAGGTGACAACGTCCTGACTTTC
CASSLVGTRGDNVLTF
>TRBD1|15|many|TRBV10-3|TRBJ1-5
TGTGCCATCAGTGAGGGACAGGGGAATCATCAGCCCCAGCATTTT
CAISEGQGNHQPQHF
>-|15|once|TRBV7-3|TRBJ2-5
TGTGCCAGCAGCTCGGGGGTAAACGGGGAAGAGACCCAGTACTTC
CASSSGVNGEETQYF
>TRBD2|15|many|TRBV7-9|TRBJ2-1
TGTGCCAGCAGCTTCGCGACTAGCGGGGGGGCATGGCAGTTCTTC
CASSFATSGGAWQFF
>-|13|-|TRBV10-3|TRBJ1-2
TGTGCCATCAGTGATATGGGAAACTATGGCTACACCTTC
CAISDMGNYGYTF
>-|13|-|TRBV7-6|TRBJ2-3
TGTGCCGGCAGTTCTGGGCCGGGGGATACGCAGTATTTT
CAGSSGPGDTQYF
>TRBD1|14|few|TRBV12-3/TRBV12-4|TRBJ1-1
TGTGCCAGCAGTTCGACAGGGCCGAACACTGAAGCTTTCTTT
CASSSTGPNTEAFF
>-|13|few|TRBV28|TRBJ1-1
TGTGCCAGCAGCCCCTCTTATAACACTGAAGCTTTCTTT
CASSPSYNTEAFF
>-|13|-|TRBV28|TRBJ2-5
TGTGCCAGTAGGCCGGACTGGAGCGATGAGCAGTACTTC
CASRPDWSDEQYF
>TRBD2|16|-|TRBV7-2|TRBJ2-7
TGTGCCAGCAGCCCACGACCGGGAGGTTTGGGCTACGAGCAGTACTTC
CASSPRPGGLGYEQYF
>-|16|-|TRBV12-3/TRBV12-4|TRBJ2-3
TGTGCCAGCAGTCCAACTGTGAGCGCTAGCGCAGATACGCAGTATTTT
CASSPTVSASADTQYF
>-|16|many|TRBV20-1|TRBJ1-2
TGCAGTGCTAGAGATCTGCGGCAGGGAGGAAACTATGGCTACACCTTC
CSARDLRQGGNYGYTF
>-|17|-|TRBV4-3|TRBJ1-4
TGCGCCAGCAGCCGAACCTTGGACGGGACATTAAATGAAAAACTGTTTTTT
CASSRTLDGTLNEKLFF
>-|13|-|TRBV27|TRBJ2-5
TGTGCAAGCCGACCCCTGTCCGTGTACGAGCGGTACTTC
CASRPLSVYERYF
>TRBD1|15|few|TRBV10-3|TRBJ2-2
TGTGCCATCACTTCCGGACAGGGTGGTACCGGGGAGCTGTTTTTT
CAITSGQGGTGELFF
>-|12|-|TRBV10-3|TRBJ1-1
TGTGCCATCAGTGTGTTGAACACTGAAGCTTTCTTT
CAISVLNTEAFF
>-|15|many|TRBV7-2|TRBJ2-7
TGTGCCAGCAGCTTTACGCACAGCATCTCCTACGAGCAGTACTTC
CASSFTHSISYEQYF
>-|13|-|TRBV7-9|TRBJ2-7
TGTGCCAGCAGCTTAGAGGACGGCTTGGAGCAGTACTTC
CASSLEDGLEQYF
>TRBD1|16|few|TRBV7-2|TRBJ1-4
TGTGCCAGCAGCCCTCAACCTGGGACAGTTAATGAAAAACTGTTTTTT
CASSPQPGTVNEKLFF
>TRBD2|14|many|TRBV3-1|TRBJ2-1
TGTGCCAGCAGCCCTAGCGGGGGGGTCATTAAGCAGTTCTTC
CASSPSGGVIKQFF
>-|13|few|TRBV10-3|TRBJ1-1
TGTGCCATCAGTGAATTGAGGAACACTGAAGCTTTCTTT
CAISELRNTEAFF
>-|12|-|TRBV5-5|TRBJ2-5
TGTGCCAGCAGCATCCTCGGGGGGACCCAGTACTTC
CASSILGGTQYF
>TRBD2|16|few|TRBV2|TRBJ2-5
TGTGCCAGCAGGAGAGGTAGCGGGGGGCCCCAAGAGACCCAGTACTTC
CASRRGSGGPQETQYF
>-|15|many|TRBV5-1|TRBJ2-5
TGCGCCAGCAGCTTGGCAGGCCAGAGGGGAGAGACCCAGTACTTC
CASSLAGQRGETQYF
>-|14|many|TRBV25-1|TRBJ2-7
TGTGCCAGCAGTGAATGGCAGGATCCCGGGAAGCAGTACTTC
CASSEWQDPGKQYF
>-|15|many|TRBV5-1|TRBJ1-1
TGCGCCAGCAGCCCCCTTGAGGGCCTGAACACTGAAGCTTTCTTT
CASSPLEGLNTEAFF
>TRBD1|13|-|TRBV3-1|TRBJ2-4
TGTGCCAGCAGCCCCCTCACAGGGGGCAAGCAGTACTTC
CASSPLTGGKQYF
>-|16|many|TRBV5-1|TRBJ2-6
TGCGCCAGCAGCTTGAGTGGGAACTCTGGGGCCAACGTCCTGACTTTC
CASSLSGNSGANVLTF
>-|13|few|TRBV27|TRBJ1-1
TGTGCCAGCAGCGAGACCAGAGGCACTGAAGCTTTCTTT
CASSETRGTEAFF
>TRBD1|15|many|TRBV5-1|TRBJ1-1
TGCGCCAGCAGCTTGTGGGGTGACAGGGACACTGAAGCTTTCTTT
CASSLWGDRDTEAFF
>TRBD2|14|-|TRBV20-1|TRBJ2-3
TGCAGTGCCCTACCGGCGCGGGGGGGAGATACGCAGTATTTT
CSALPARGGDTQYF
>-|14|-|TRBV18|TRBJ2-5
TGTGCCAGCTCACCAAGTCCGACCCTTGAGACCCAGTACTTC
CASSPSPTLETQYF
>-|12|once|TRBV5-1|TRBJ2-5
TGCGCCAGCAGCCAGATCGGTGAGACCCAGTACTTC
CASSQIGETQYF
>TRBD1|14|few|TRBV9|TRBJ1-1
TGTGCCAGCAGCCCCACGAGGGGGACAGATTCGGCTTTCTTT
CASSPTRGTDSAFF
>TRBD1|13|many|TRBV5-1|TRBJ2-1
TGCGCCAGCAGCGTAGGGACAGTCAATGAGCAGTTCTTC
CASSVGTVNEQFF
>TRBD1|15|many|TRBV10-3|TRBJ2-1
TGTGCCATCAGTGAGTCGGACAGGGGGCTAGGTGAGCAGTTCTTC
CAISESDRGLGEQFF
>TRBD1|13|many|TRBV7-3|TRBJ1-1
TGTGCCAGCAGCTTAACGAGACAGGGGGTAGCTTTCTTT
CASSLTRQGVAFF
>-|14|-|TRBV20-1|TRBJ1-5
TGCAGTGCTAGAGTGGGTCAGGCCGATCAGCCCCAGCATTTT
CSARVGQADQPQHF